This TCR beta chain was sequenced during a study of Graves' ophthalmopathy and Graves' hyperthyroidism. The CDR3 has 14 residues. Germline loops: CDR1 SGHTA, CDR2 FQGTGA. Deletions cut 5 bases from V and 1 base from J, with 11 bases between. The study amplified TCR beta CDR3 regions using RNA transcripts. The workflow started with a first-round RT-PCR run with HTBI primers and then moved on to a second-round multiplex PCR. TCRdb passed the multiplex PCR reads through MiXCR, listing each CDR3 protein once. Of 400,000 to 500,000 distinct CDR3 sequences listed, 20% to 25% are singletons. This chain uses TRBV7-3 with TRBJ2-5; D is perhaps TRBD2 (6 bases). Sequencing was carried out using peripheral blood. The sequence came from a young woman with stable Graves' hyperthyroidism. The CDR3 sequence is CASSRFGGQETQYF. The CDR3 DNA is TGTGCCAGCAGCCGTTTCGGGGGCCAAGAGACCCAGTACTTC.